These 27 T cell receptor beta chains were sequenced from one sample in a study of blood T cell repertoires in COVID-19. TCRdb's table, derived via immunoSEQ multiplex PCR, lists solely in-frame clones and lacks some. The sample gives tens of thousands of clones, about 81% of which show up once; 9.2% is in the top ten. The material sequenced was peripheral blood. These receptors all stem from a human donor in a cohort sampled during active COVID-19.

The CDR3 nucleotides are TGTGCCAGCAGCCAGGGGAGGGGCGCATACGAGCAGTTCTTC. As protein: CASSQGRGAYEQFF. This chain joins TRBV11-3 and TRBJ2-1, with a weak D call TRBD2 (7 bases). CDR1 is SGHNT and CDR2 is YENEEA in the germline V gene. This CDR3 region has 14 residues. V was trimmed by 5 bases and J by 10 bases, leaving 18 bases between them.

This chain connects TRBV19 to TRBJ2-1; TRBD1 aligns across 8 bases. The germline V gene has CDR1 LNHDA and CDR2 SQIVND (reference sequence). The CDR3 consists of 15 residues. Trimming cost V 6 bases and J 3 bases; bases outside gene matches: 7. The CDR3: CASRRQGQGYNEQFF. CDR3 DNA sequence: TGTGCCAGTAGGAGACAGGGGCAGGGCTACAATGAGCAGTTCTTC.

The rearrangement links TRBV6-2 or TRBV6-3 to TRBJ2-7, with 9 bases identical to TRBD2. The CDR3 spans 14 residues. V lost 5 bases, J lost 7 bases, and 9 bases stayed unmatched. CDR1 and CDR2 (germline): MNHEY, SVGEGT. The CDR3 region is CASSIAGALREQYF. CDR3 nucleotide sequence: TGTGCCAGCAGTATAGCGGGAGCCCTCCGAGAGCAGTACTTC.

This clone has only one observation. The CDR3 DNA is TGTGCCTCCAAGGGGAGGCAGTTTTACAATGAGCAGTTCTTC. Amino acid sequence: CASKGRQFYNEQFF. This sequence joins TRBV25-1 and TRBJ2-1, with TRBD2 as a possible D gene (6 bases). The germline V and J ends were trimmed by 11 bases and 4 bases, with 18 bases remaining between them. Per the germline V gene, CDR1 is MGHDK and CDR2 is SYGVNS. This CDR3 contains 14 residues. Based on the CDR3 plus reference TRBV25-1 and TRBJ2-1, the full variable domain is EADIYQTPRYLVIGTGKKITLECSQTMGHDKMYWYQQDPGMELHLIHYSYGVNSTEKGDLSSESTVSRIRTEHFPLTLESARPSHTSQYLCASKGRQFYNEQFFGPGTRLTVL.

The chain joins TRBV28 to TRBJ1-5, with 9 nucleotides matching TRBD1. Germline V gene data show CDR1 as MDHEN and CDR2 as SYDVKM. After removal of 6 bases from V and 4 bases from J, the junction contained 1 base not matched to a gene. The CDR3 covers 13 residues. CDR3 nucleotides: TGTGCCAGCAGGGGACAGGGTAATCAGCCCCAGCATTTT. This codes for CASRGQGNQPQHF.

DNA for the CDR3: TGTGCCAGCTCACGACAGGGGGCGATCGGGGAGCTGTTTTTT. Amino acids: CASSRQGAIGELFF. The chain joins TRBV7-8 to TRBJ2-2; 10 bases are a match to TRBD1. The ends lost 8 bases at V and 7 bases at J; junction bases unmatched: 7. This CDR3 comprises 14 residues. Germline V gene data show CDR1 as SGHVS and CDR2 as FQNEAQ.

The rearrangement uses TRBV6-5 and TRBJ2-1, with 10 nucleotides matching TRBD1. Trimming removed 6 bases from V and 8 bases from J; junction bases left unmatched: 4. Germline V gene lookup returns CDR1 MNHEY and CDR2 SVGAGI. The CDR3 consists of 13 residues. The CDR3 loop is CASRGQGFDEQFF. The CDR3 nucleotides are TGTGCCAGCAGGGGACAGGGGTTCGATGAGCAGTTCTTC.

This sequence joins TRBV5-1 and TRBJ2-2, with D perhaps matching TRBD1 (6 bases). This CDR3 has 14 amino acids. Germline CDR1 SGHRS, CDR2 YFSETQ. Trimming took off 4 bases at V and 9 bases at J, with 16 bases between the two ends. This CDR3 reads CASSGLNRAWELFF. CDR3 sequence (DNA): TGCGCCAGCAGCGGCTTAAACAGGGCCTGGGAGCTGTTTTTT.

The J gene is TRBJ2-3, the V gene TRBV14; D uncertain. From germline, CDR1 is SGHDN and CDR2 FVKESK. This CDR3 contains 14 residues. V lost 4 bases to trimming and J lost 4 bases, with 12 bases between them. The CDR3 is CASSRGYRADTQYF. In nucleotides, the CDR3 is TGTGCCAGCAGCCGCGGCTATCGGGCAGATACGCAGTATTTT.

V usage is TRBV29-1 and J usage is TRBJ2-7, with TRBD2 matching 8 bases. The CDR3 totals 15 residues. CDR1 SQVTM and CDR2 ANQGSEA come from the germline V gene. After removal of 4 bases from V and 5 bases from J, the junction contained 13 bases not matched to a gene. The CDR3 loop reads CSVGVDGRADDEQYF. CDR3 coding DNA: TGCAGCGTTGGGGTAGACGGGAGGGCCGATGACGAGCAGTACTTC.

The chain joins TRBV28 to TRBJ2-2; the match to TRBD2 covers 7 bases. This CDR3 contains 16 residues. Germline-derived CDR1 and CDR2 are MDHEN and SYDVKM. After removal of 7 bases from V and 3 bases from J, the junction contained 11 bases not matched to a gene. The CDR3 coding sequence is TGTGCCAGCACTCCCGCGGGGAGGGTCGACACCGGGGAGCTGTTTTTT. Protein sequence: CASTPAGRVDTGELFF.

This sequence joins TRBV6-5 and TRBJ1-2; a possible D gene is TRBD1 (6 bases). The CDR3 has 15 amino acids. V was clipped by 2 bases and J by 4 bases, with 14 bases between them. Germline V gene data show CDR1 as MNHEY and CDR2 as SVGAGI. The CDR3 bases are TGTGCCAGCAGTTACGCCACAGGGATCGGCTATGGCTACACCTTC. Protein sequence: CASSYATGIGYGYTF.

The chain couples TRBV27 to TRBJ2-3, with 7 bases matching TRBD1. The germline CDR1 and CDR2 sequences are MNHEY and SMNVEV (reference sequence). This CDR3 comprises 17 residues. The trim removed 0 bases at V and 4 bases at J, leaving 10 bases unmatched. The CDR3: CASSLSPTTGSADTQYF. The DNA for the CDR3 is TGTGCCAGCAGTTTATCCCCAACGACAGGGAGCGCAGATACGCAGTATTTT.

The chain links TRBV5-5 to TRBJ2-2; D is ambiguous. This CDR3 comprises 12 residues. Deletions cut 4 bases from V and 6 bases from J, with 7 bases between. Germline V gives CDR1 SGHKS, CDR2 YYEKEE (reference sequence). CDR3 bases: TGTGCCAGCAGCATACGCGCCGGGGAGCTGTTTTTT. Amino acid sequence: CASSIRAGELFF.

The chain recombines TRBV27 with TRBJ2-3; a weak D match, TRBD2 (5 bases). Trimming removed 3 bases from V and 5 bases from J, with 6 bases in between. From germline, CDR1 is MNHEY and CDR2 SMNVEV (reference sequence). This CDR3 spans 12 amino acids. The CDR3, as DNA: TGTGCCAGCAGTTTCGCGGGAGATACGCAGTATTTT. The encoded protein is CASSFAGDTQYF.

V is TRBV28 and J is TRBJ2-5, with D perhaps TRBD1 (6 bases). This CDR3 comprises 20 residues. Trimming took 2 bases from V and 3 from J, leaving 28 bases between them. Germline CDR1 MDHEN, CDR2 SYDVKM. The CDR3 nucleotides are TGTGCCAGCAGTTTAGTAGAATCCGGGTTAGGGCAGGGGTTTGAAGAGACCCAGTACTTC. Its protein product is CASSLVESGLGQGFEETQYF.

The chain is built from TRBV10-3 and TRBJ1-6, with 7 bases matching TRBD1. CDR3 length: 17 amino acids. J lost 7 bases, V lost 2 bases, and 11 bases had no gene match. CDR1 is ENHRY and CDR2 is SYGVKD in the germline V gene. The CDR3 nucleotides read TGTGCCATCAGTGAGACGTTGACAGGGTTGGAGAATTCACCCCTCCACTTT. Translated, it gives CAISETLTGLENSPLHF.

The chain has TRBV6-1 and TRBJ2-5; 7 bases align to TRBD1. V was pared by 4 bases and J by 2 bases, with 7 bases of the junction left unmatched. Germline V lookup: CDR1 MNHNS, CDR2 SASEGT. The CDR3 extends over 15 amino acids. The CDR3 nucleotides read TGTGCCAGCAGTGCTGGCTGGACAGGTCAAGAGACCCAGTACTTC. Translated: CASSAGWTGQETQYF.

This chain uses TRBV7-2 with TRBJ2-1; no clear D gene. This CDR3 is built from 14 residues. The V gene's germline CDR1 is SGHTA and CDR2 FQGNSA. V lost 5 bases and J lost 7, with 15 bases in between. The CDR3 here is CASSPRPWQNEQFF. CDR3 DNA: TGTGCCAGCAGCCCACGTCCCTGGCAGAATGAGCAGTTCTTC.

This chain uses TRBV6-6 with TRBJ1-1, with D possibly matching TRBD1 (5 bases). The germline V gene encodes CDR1 MNHNY and CDR2 SVGAGI (reference sequence). There are 12 residues in the CDR3. With 2 bases removed from V and 10 bases from J, the gap between germline ends came to 11 bases. The chain's CDR3 is CASSYRQGLAFF. The CDR3 region has the DNA TGTGCCAGCAGTTACCGTCAGGGTTTAGCTTTCTTT.

V and J are TRBV6-5 and TRBJ1-1, with a weak D call TRBD1 (6 bases). This CDR3 is built from 15 residues. Germline CDR1 MNHEY, CDR2 SVGAGI. Trimming removed 8 bases at V and 1 base at J, with 17 bases between. CDR3 nucleotide sequence: TGTGCCAGCTCCTACGGGGCAGGGGCGAACACTGAAGCTTTCTTT. This encodes CASSYGAGANTEAFF.

The chain links TRBV7-2 to TRBJ2-1; D not certain. Trimming left V 5 bases short and J 0 bases short, with 5 bases between. Germline V gene data show CDR1 as SGHTA and CDR2 as FQGNSA. The CDR3 has 13 amino acids. CDR3 sequence: CASSRSSYNEQFF. In DNA form, the CDR3 reads TGTGCCAGCAGCCGTAGCTCCTACAATGAGCAGTTCTTC.

The V gene is TRBV10-1, the J gene TRBJ2-4, with 7 bases matching TRBD2. V shed 3 bases, J shed 0 bases, and the junction held 8 bases outside the gene matches. Looked up from germline, CDR1 is WNHNN and CDR2 is SYGVQD (reference sequence). The CDR3 loop spans 17 amino acids. CDR3 protein: CASSDREGLLAKNIQYF. The CDR3 coding sequence is TGCGCCAGCAGTGACAGGGAGGGGCTCCTAGCCAAAAACATTCAGTACTTC.

The chain employs TRBV15 and TRBJ1-2; 10 bases line up with TRBD1. The CDR3 extends over 15 amino acids. The germline V gene has CDR1 LNHNV and CDR2 YYDKDF (reference sequence). Unmatched junction bases numbered 2, after V lost 0 bases and J lost 4 bases. The CDR3 coding sequence is TGTGCCACCAGCAGAGAGGGACAGGGGAGCTATGGCTACACCTTC. Its protein is CATSREGQGSYGYTF.

The chain recombines TRBV9 with TRBJ2-1, with 7 bases identical to TRBD2. The V gene's germline CDR1 is SGDLS and CDR2 YYNGEE. Germline trimming cut 3 bases from V and 2 bases from J; bases unmatched to any gene: 11. The CDR3 has 17 amino acids. CDR3 nucleotide sequence: TGTGCCAGCAGCGCGGGCCCTAGCGGAACGCCCTACAATGAGCAGTTCTTC. This encodes CASSAGPSGTPYNEQFF.

The J gene is TRBJ2-2, the V gene TRBV6-5; TRBD1 agrees at 11 bases. This CDR3 has 15 amino acids. The germline gives CDR1 MNHEY, CDR2 SVGAGI. After removal of 6 bases from V and 3 bases from J, the junction contained 3 bases not matched to a gene. The CDR3 region is CASRGTGGDTGELFF. CDR3 bases: TGTGCCAGCAGGGGGACAGGGGGGGACACCGGGGAGCTGTTTTTT.

The count of this clone is one. J is TRBJ2-2 and V is TRBV7-3; the D is unclear. This CDR3 region has 13 residues. Germline-derived CDR1 and CDR2 are SGHTA and FQGTGA. V dropped 2 bases and J dropped 7 bases, with 8 bases sitting between them. The CDR3 loop reads CASSLSVGGELFF. In DNA, the CDR3 is TGTGCCAGCAGCTTATCGGTTGGCGGGGAGCTGTTTTTT.